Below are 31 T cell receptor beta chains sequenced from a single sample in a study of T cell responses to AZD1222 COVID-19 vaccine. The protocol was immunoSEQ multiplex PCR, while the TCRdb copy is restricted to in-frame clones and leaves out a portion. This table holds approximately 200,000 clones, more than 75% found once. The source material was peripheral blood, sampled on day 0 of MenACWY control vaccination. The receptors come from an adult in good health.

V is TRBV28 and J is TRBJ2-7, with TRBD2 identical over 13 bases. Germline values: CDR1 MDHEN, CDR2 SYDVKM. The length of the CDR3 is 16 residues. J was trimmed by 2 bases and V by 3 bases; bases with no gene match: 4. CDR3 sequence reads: CASSFRLAGGTYEQYF. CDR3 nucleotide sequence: TGTGCCAGCAGTTTTAGACTAGCGGGGGGTACCTACGAGCAGTACTTC.

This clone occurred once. This chain's CDR3 is CASRGPNYEQYF. CDR3 nucleotide sequence: TGTGCCAGCAGGGGCCCAAACTACGAGCAGTACTTC. The J gene is TRBJ2-7, the V gene TRBV2; unclear D gene. V gave up 6 bases and J gave up 3 bases, with 9 bases separating them. Germline loops: CDR1 SNHLY, CDR2 FYNNEI. This CDR3 is 12 amino acids long.

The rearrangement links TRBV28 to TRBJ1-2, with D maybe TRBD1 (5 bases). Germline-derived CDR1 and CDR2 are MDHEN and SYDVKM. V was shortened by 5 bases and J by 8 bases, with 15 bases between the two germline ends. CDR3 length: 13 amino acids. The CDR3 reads CASSPSGVQGYTF. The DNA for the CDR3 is TGTGCCAGCAGTCCCTCGGGGGTGCAGGGCTACACCTTC.

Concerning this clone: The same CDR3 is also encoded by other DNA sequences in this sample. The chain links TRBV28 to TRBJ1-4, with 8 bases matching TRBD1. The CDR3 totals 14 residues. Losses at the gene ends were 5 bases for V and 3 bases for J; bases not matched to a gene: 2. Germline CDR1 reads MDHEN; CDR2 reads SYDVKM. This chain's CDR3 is CASSPRGPNEKLFF. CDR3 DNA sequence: TGTGCCAGCAGTCCCAGGGGGCCTAATGAAAAACTGTTTTTT. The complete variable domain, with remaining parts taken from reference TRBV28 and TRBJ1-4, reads DVKVTQSSRYLVKRTGEKVFLECVQDMDHENMFWYRQDPGLGLRLIYFSYDVKMKEKGDIPEGYSVSREKKERFSLILESASTNQTSMYLCASSPRGPNEKLFFGSGTQLSVL.

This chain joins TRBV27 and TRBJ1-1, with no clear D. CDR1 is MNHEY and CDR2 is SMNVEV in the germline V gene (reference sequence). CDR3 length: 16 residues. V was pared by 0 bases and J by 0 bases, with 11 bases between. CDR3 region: CASSLSGISLNTEAFF. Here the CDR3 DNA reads TGTGCCAGCAGTTTATCCGGAATCAGCCTGAACACTGAAGCTTTCTTT.

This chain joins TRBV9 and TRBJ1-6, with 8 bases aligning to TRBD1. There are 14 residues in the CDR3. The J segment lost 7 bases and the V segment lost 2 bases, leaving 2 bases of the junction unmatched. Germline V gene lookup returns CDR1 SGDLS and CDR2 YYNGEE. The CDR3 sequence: CASSVDRGNSPLHF. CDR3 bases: TGTGCCAGCAGCGTCGACAGGGGAAATTCACCCCTCCACTTT.

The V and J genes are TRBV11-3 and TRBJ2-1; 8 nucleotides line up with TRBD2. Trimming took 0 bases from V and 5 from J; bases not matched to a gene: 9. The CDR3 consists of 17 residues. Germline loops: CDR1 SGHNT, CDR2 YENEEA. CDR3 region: CASSLDHSGSDHNEQFF. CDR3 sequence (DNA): TGTGCCAGCAGCTTAGATCACAGCGGGAGTGATCACAATGAGCAGTTCTTC.

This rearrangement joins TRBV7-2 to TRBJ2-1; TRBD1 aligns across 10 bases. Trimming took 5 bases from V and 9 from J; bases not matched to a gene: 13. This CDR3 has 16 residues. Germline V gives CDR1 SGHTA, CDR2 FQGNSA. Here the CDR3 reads CASSPRTGGPSGEQFF. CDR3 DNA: TGTGCCAGCAGCCCACGGACAGGGGGTCCTTCGGGTGAGCAGTTCTTC.

The CDR3 sequence: CASSIKVVGGSYEQYF. CDR3 in DNA: TGTGCCAGTAGTATAAAGGTGGTCGGGGGCTCCTACGAGCAGTACTTC. The chain joins TRBV19 to TRBJ2-7, with D possibly being TRBD2 (6 bases). The CDR3 consists of 16 residues. The germline V gene encodes CDR1 LNHDA and CDR2 SQIVND (reference sequence). V was cut by 2 bases and J by 0 bases, with 14 bases left in between.

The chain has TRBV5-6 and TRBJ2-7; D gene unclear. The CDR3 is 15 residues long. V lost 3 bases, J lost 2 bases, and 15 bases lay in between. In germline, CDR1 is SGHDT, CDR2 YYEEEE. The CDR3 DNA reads TGTGCCAGCAGCTCCCTAGGTTACAACGCCTACGAGCAGTACTTC. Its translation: CASSSLGYNAYEQYF. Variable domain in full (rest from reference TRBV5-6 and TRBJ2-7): DAGVTQSPTHLIKTRGQQVTLRCSPKSGHDTVSWYQQALGQGPQFIFQYYEEEERQRGNFPDRFSGHQFPNYSSELNVNALLLGDSALYLCASSSLGYNAYEQYFGPGTRLTVT.

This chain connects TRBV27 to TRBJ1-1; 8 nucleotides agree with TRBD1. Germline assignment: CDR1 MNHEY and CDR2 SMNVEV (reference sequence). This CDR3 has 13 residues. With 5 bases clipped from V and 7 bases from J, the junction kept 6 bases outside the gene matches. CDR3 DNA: TGTGCCAGCAGTCCCCGGGACAGGATTGAAGCTTTCTTT. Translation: CASSPRDRIEAFF.

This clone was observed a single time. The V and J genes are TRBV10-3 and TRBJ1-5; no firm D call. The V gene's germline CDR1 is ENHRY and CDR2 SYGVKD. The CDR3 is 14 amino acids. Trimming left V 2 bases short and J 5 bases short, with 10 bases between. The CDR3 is CAISEAEEYQPQHF. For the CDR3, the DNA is TGTGCCATCAGTGAGGCAGAGGAGTATCAGCCCCAGCATTTT.

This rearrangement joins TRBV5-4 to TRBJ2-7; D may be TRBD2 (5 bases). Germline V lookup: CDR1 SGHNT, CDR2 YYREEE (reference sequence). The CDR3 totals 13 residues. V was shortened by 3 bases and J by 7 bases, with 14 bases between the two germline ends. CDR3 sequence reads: CASSYPSSGEQYF. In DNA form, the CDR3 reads TGTGCCAGCAGCTACCCCTCCTCGGGGGAGCAGTACTTC.

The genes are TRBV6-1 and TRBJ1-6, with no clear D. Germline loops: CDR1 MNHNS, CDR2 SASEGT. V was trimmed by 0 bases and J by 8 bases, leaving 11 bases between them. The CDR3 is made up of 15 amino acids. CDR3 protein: CASSEARRSYSPLHF. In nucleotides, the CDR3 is TGTGCCAGCAGTGAAGCGAGACGGTCATATTCACCCCTCCACTTT.

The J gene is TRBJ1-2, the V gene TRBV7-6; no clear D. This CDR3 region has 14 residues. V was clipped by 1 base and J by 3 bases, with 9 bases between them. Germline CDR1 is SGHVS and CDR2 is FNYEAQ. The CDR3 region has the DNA TGTGCCAGCAGCTTAGGTCCAGATGACTATGGCTACACCTTC. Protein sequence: CASSLGPDDYGYTF. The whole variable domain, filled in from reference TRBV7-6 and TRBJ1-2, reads GAGVSQSPRYKVTKRGQDVALRCDPISGHVSLYWYRQALGQGPEFLTYFNYEAQQDKSGLPNDRFSAERPEGSISTLTIQRTEQRDSAMYRCASSLGPDDYGYTFGSGTRLTVV.

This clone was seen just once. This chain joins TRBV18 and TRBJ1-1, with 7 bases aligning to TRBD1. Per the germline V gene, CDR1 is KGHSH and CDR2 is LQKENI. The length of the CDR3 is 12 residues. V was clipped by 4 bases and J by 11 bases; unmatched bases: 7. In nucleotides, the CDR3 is TGTGCCAGCTCACTTTCCGGGACAGAGGCTTTCTTT. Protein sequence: CASSLSGTEAFF.

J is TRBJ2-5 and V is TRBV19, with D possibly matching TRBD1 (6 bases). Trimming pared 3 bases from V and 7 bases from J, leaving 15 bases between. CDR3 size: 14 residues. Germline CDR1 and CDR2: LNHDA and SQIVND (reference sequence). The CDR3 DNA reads TGTGCCAGTAGTATCCAGGGGCCCGGCGGGACCCAGTACTTC. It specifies CASSIQGPGGTQYF.

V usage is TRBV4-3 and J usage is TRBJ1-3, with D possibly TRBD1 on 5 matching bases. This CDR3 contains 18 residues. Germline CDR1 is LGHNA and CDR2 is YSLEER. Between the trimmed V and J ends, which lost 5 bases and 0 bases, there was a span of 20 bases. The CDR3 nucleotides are TGCGCCAGCAGCGTTAACCCGGAGGGGTCAAACTCTGGAAACACCATATATTTT. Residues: CASSVNPEGSNSGNTIYF.

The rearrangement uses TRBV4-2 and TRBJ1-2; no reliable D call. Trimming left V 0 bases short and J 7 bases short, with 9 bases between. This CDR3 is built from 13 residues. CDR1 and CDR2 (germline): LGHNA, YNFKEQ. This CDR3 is CASSQDIVGGYTF. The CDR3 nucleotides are TGTGCCAGCAGCCAAGATATAGTAGGTGGCTACACCTTC.

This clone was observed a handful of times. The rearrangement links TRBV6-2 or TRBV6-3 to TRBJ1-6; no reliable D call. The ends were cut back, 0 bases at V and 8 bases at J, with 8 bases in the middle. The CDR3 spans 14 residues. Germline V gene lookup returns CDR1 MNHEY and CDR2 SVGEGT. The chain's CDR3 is CASSYSSLHSPLHF. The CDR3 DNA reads TGTGCCAGCAGTTACTCGAGCCTCCATTCACCCCTCCACTTT.

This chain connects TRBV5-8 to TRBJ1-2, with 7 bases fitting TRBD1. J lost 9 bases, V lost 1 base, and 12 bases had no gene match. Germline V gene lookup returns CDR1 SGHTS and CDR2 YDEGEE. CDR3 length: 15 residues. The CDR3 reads CASSLNQGDSISYTF. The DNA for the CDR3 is TGTGCCAGCAGCTTGAACCAGGGGGACAGTATAAGCTACACCTTC.

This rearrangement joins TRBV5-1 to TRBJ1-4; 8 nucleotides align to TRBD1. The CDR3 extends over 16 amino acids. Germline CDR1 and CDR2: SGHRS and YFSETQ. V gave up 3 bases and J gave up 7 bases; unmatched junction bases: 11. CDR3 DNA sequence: TGCGCCAGCAGCTCGGACAGGGCGGGGTTGGGTGAAAAACTGTTTTTT. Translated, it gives CASSSDRAGLGEKLFF.

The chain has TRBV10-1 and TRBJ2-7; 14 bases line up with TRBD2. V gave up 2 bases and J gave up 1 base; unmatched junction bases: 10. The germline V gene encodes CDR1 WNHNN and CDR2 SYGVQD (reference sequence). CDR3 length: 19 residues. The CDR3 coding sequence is TGCGCCAGCAGTGAGCAGGGACTAGCGGGAGCCGGCTCTTCCTACGAGCAGTACTTC. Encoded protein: CASSEQGLAGAGSSYEQYF.

The CDR3 region has the DNA TGCGCCAGCAGCCCCGAAGGGACAGGGATTGTCGAGCAGTACTTC. Protein product: CASSPEGTGIVEQYF. The chain combines TRBV5-1 with TRBJ2-7, with 9 nucleotides matching TRBD1. The germline V gene has CDR1 SGHRS and CDR2 YFSETQ. The CDR3 has 15 amino acids. Germline trimming cut 4 bases from V and 6 bases from J; bases unmatched to any gene: 11.

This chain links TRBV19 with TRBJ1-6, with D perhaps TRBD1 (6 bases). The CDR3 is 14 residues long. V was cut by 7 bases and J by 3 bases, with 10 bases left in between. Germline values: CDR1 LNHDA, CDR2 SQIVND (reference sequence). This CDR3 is CASTQGNYNSPLHF. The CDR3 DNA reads TGTGCCAGTACCCAGGGGAACTATAATTCACCCCTCCACTTT.

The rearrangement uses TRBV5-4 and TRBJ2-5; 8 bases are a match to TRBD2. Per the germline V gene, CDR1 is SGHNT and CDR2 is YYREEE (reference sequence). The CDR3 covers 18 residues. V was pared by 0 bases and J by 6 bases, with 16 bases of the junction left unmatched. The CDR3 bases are TGTGCCAGCAGCTTGGGGGCGGCGGGAGGCCCTGGAGAAAAGACCCAGTACTTC. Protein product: CASSLGAAGGPGEKTQYF.

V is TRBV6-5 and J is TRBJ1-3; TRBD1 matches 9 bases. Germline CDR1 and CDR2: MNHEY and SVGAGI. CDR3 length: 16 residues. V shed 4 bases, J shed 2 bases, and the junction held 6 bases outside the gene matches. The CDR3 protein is CASSSPGQGTGNTIYF. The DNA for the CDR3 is TGTGCCAGCAGTTCACCGGGACAGGGAACTGGAAACACCATATATTTT.

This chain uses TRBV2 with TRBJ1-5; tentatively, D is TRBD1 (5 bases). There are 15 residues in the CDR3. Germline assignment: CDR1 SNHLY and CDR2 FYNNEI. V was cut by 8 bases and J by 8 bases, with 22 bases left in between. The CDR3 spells CASLRGDDPREPQHF. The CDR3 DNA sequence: TGTGCCAGCCTTCGGGGGGACGACCCTAGGGAGCCCCAGCATTTT.

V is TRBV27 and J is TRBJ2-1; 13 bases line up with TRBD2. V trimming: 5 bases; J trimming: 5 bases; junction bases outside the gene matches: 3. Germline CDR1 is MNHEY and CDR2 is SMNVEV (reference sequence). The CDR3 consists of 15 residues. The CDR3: CASSTGLAGDNEQFF. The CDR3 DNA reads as TGTGCCAGCAGTACTGGACTAGCGGGGGACAATGAGCAGTTCTTC.

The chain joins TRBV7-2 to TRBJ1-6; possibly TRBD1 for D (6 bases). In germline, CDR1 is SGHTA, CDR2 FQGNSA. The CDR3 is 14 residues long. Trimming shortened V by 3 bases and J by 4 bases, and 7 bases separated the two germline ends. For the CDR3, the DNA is TGTGCCAGCAGCTTCGGACAGTATAATTCACCCCTCCACTTT. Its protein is CASSFGQYNSPLHF.

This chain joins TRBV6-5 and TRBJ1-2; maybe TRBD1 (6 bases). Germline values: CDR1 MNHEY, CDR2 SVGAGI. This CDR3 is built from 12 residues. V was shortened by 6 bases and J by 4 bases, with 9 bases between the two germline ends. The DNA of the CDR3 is TGTGCCAGCAGCCGGACAGCCTATGGCTACACCTTC. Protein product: CASSRTAYGYTF.